The 4 T cell receptor beta chains in this list originate from one sample, sequenced in a study of vaccination and CD4 T cells after COVID-19. Cultured CD4+ T-cell DNA underwent Oncomine TCR Beta short-read sequencing. TCRdb used MiXCR to reprocess the PCR reads, holding one entry per CDR3 protein. Among 7,000 to 10,000 distinct CDR3 sequences, approximately 20% were seen once, and the ten largest hold 21%. No antigen is known for these receptors. Treatment defined: roughly 10-day PBMC culture with coronavirus spike peptide pools or control peptides (ViraFEST assay). The sample consisted of CD4+ T cells from blood, cultured in vitro, taken after SARS-CoV-2 vaccination. The receptors originated from a human donor who had recovered from COVID-19.

The V gene is TRBV12-3 or TRBV12-4, the J gene TRBJ1-5; TRBD1 matches 8 bases. The CDR3 is made up of 14 amino acids. Trimming took 7 bases from V and 3 from J; bases not matched to a gene: 5. The CDR3 sequence is CASKGTGDNQPQHF. CDR3 sequence (DNA): TGTGCCAGCAAGGGGACAGGAGACAATCAGCCCCAGCATTTT.

In its sample, this clonotype was seen once. The chain employs TRBV2 and TRBJ2-7; 7 bases agree with TRBD2. With 1 base clipped from V and 1 base from J, the junction kept 10 bases outside the gene matches. This CDR3 spans 17 amino acids. Germline CDR1 is SNHLY and CDR2 is FYNNEI. The DNA of the CDR3 is TGTGCCAGCAGTGAAGTGGGGAGGGGTCCCGGATCCTACGAGCAGTACTTC. Encoded protein: CASSEVGRGPGSYEQYF.

This clonotype was observed a few times. The rearrangement links TRBV9 to TRBJ2-5, with 9 bases that match TRBD2. CDR1 is SGDLS and CDR2 is YYNGEE in the germline V gene. V lost 4 bases, J lost 5 bases, and 15 bases stayed unmatched. The CDR3 is 17 residues long. CDR3 in amino acids: CASSPRPSGASGETQYF. CDR3 DNA: TGTGCCAGCAGCCCCCGTCCTAGCGGGGCCTCCGGGGAGACCCAGTACTTC.

This clonotype has just a few counts. The chain combines TRBV28 with TRBJ2-1, with D maybe TRBD1 (6 bases). CDR3 length: 16 amino acids. Trimming removed 6 bases at V and 0 bases at J, with 15 bases between. Germline lookup yields CDR1 MDHEN and CDR2 SYDVKM. CDR3 DNA: TGTGCCAGCAGATCCTGGGGGCAGAGCTCCTACAATGAGCAGTTCTTC. This codes for CASRSWGQSSYNEQFF.